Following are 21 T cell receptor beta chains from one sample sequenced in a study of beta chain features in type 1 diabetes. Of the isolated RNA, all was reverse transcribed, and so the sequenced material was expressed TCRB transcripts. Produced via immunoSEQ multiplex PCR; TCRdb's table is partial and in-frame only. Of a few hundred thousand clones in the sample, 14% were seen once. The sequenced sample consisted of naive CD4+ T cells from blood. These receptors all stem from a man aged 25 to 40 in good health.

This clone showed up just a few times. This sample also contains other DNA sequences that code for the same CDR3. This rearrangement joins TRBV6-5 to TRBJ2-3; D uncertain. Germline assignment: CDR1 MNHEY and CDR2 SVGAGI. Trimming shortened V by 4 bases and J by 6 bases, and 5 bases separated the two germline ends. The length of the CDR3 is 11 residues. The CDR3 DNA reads TGTGCCAGCAGTTCAGCTGATACGCAGTATTTT. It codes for CASSSADTQYF.

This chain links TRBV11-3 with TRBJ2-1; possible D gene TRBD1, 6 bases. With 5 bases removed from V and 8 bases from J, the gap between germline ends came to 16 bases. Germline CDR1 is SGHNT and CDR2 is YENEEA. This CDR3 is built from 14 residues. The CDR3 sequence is CASSTGTGKYEQFF. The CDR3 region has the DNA TGTGCCAGCAGCACAGGCACAGGGAAATATGAGCAGTTCTTC. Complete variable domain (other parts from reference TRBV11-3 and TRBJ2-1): EAGVVQSPRYKIIEKKQPVAFWCNPISGHNTLYWYLQNLGQGPELLIRYENEEAVDDSQLPKDRFSAERLKGVDSTLKIQPAELGDSAVYLCASSTGTGKYEQFFGPGTRLTVL.

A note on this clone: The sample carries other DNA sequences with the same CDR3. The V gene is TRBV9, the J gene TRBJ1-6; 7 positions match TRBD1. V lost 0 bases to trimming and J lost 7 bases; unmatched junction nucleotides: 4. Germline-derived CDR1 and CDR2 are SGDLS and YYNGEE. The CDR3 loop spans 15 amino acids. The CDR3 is CASSVGQGGNSPLHF. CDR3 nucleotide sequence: TGTGCCAGCAGCGTAGGGCAGGGGGGGAATTCACCCCTCCACTTT. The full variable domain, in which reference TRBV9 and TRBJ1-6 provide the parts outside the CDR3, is DSGVTQTPKHLITATGQRVTLRCSPRSGDLSVYWYQQSLDQGLQFLIQYYNGEERAKGNILERFSAQQFPDLHSELNLSSLELGDSALYFCASSVGQGGNSPLHFGNGTRLTVT.

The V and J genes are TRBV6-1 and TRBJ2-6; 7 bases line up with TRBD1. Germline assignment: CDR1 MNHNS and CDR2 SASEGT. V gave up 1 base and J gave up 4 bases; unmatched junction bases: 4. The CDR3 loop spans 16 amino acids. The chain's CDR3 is CASSEVTGVGANVLTF. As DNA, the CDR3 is TGTGCCAGCAGTGAAGTTACAGGGGTCGGGGCCAACGTCCTGACTTTC.

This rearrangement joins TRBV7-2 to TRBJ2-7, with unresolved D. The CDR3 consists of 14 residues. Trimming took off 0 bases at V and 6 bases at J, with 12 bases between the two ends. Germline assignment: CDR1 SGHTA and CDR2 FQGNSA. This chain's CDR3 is CASSLAPSNGEQYF. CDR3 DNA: TGTGCCAGCAGCTTAGCACCGAGCAACGGCGAGCAGTACTTC.

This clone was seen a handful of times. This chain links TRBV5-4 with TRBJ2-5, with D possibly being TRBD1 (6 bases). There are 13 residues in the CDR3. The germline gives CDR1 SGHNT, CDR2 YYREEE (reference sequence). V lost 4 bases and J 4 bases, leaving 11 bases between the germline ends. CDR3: CASSRTGSETQYF. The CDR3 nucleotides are TGTGCCAGCAGCCGAACAGGGTCAGAGACCCAGTACTTC.

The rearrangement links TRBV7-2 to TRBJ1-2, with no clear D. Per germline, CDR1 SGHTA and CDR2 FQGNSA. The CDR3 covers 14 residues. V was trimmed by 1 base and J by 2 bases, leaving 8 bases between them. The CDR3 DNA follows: TGTGCCAGCAGCTTAGGACGCGGGAACTATGGCTACACCTTC. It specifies CASSLGRGNYGYTF.

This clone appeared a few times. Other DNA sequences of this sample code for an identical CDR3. Here the CDR3 reads CATSRDRYEQYV. The CDR3 region has the DNA TGTGCCACCAGCAGGGATAGGTACGAGCAGTACGTC. The V gene is TRBV15, the J gene TRBJ2-7, with D unclear. V was cut by 3 bases and J by 4 bases, with 7 bases left in between. This CDR3 has 12 residues. CDR1 and CDR2 from the germline V gene are LNHNV and YYDKDF (reference sequence).

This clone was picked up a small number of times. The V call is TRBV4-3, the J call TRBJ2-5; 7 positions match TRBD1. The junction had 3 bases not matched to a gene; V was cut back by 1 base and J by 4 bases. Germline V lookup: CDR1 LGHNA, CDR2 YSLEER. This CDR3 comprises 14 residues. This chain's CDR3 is CASSQGQGRETQYF. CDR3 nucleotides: TGCGCCAGCAGCCAAGGACAGGGTCGAGAGACCCAGTACTTC.

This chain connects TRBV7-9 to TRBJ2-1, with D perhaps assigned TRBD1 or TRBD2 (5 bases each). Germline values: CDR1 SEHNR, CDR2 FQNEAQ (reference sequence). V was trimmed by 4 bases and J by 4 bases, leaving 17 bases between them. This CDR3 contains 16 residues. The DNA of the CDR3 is TGTGCCAGCAGCTCCCGGGACGCCAATTTATACAATGAGCAGTTCTTC. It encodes CASSSRDANLYNEQFF.

Here the CDR3 reads CASSLGGRVKTQYF. DNA for the CDR3: TGTGCCAGCAGCTTAGGAGGGAGGGTGAAGACCCAGTACTTC. The V call is TRBV11-1, the J call TRBJ2-5, with TRBD2 matching 7 bases. V shed 1 base, J shed 6 bases, and the junction held 5 bases outside the gene matches. The CDR3 spans 14 residues. Germline CDR1 is SGHAT and CDR2 is FQDESV (reference sequence).

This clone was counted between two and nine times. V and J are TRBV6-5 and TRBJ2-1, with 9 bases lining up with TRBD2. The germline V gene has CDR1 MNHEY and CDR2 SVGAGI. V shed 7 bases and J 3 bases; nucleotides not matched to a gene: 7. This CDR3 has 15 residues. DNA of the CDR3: TGTGCCAGCACCGACAGCGGGGGGCGCTACAATGAGCAGTTCTTC. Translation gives CASTDSGGRYNEQFF.

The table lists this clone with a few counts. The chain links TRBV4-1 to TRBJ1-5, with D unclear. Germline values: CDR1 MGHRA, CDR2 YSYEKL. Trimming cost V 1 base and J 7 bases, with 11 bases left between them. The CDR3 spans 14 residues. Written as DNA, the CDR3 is TGCGCCAGCAGCCAAGGTCCGAGCACGCAGCCCCAGCATTTT. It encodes CASSQGPSTQPQHF.

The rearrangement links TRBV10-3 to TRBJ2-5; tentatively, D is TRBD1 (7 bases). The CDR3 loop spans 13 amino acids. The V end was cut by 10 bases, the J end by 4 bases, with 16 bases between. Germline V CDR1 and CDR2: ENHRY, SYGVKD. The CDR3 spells CATRDRVGETQYF. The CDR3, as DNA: TGTGCCACGCGGGACAGAGTTGGAGAGACCCAGTACTTC.

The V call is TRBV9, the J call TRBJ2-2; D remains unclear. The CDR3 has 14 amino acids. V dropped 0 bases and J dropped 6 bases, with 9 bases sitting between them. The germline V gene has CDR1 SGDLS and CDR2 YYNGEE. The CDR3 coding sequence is TGTGCCAGCAGCGTAGCCGGGTTCCCCGGGGAGCTGTTTTTT. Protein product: CASSVAGFPGELFF.

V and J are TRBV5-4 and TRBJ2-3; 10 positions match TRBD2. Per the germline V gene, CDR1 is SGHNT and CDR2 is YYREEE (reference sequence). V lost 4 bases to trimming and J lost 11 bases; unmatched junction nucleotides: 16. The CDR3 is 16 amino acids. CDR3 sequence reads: CASSDTVLLAGTEQYF. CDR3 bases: TGTGCCAGCAGCGACACCGTCTTACTAGCGGGGACGGAGCAGTATTTT.

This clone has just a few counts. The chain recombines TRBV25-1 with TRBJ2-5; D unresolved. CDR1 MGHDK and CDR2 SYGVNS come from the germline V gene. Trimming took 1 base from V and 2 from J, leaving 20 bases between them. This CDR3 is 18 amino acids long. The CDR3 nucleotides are TGTGCCAGCAGTGAATCCCTCATCGTCGTACGGTCGCAAGAGACCCAGTACTTC. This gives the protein CASSESLIVVRSQETQYF. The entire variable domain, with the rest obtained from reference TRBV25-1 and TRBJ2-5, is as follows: EADIYQTPRYLVIGTGKKITLECSQTMGHDKMYWYQQDPGMELHLIHYSYGVNSTEKGDLSSESTVSRIRTEHFPLTLESARPSHTSQYLCASSESLIVVRSQETQYFGPGTRLLVL.

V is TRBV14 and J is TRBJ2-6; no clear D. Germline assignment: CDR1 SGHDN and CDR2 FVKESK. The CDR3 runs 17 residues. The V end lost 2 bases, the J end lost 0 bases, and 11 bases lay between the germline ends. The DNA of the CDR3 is TGTGCCAGCAGCCAACTCCGACGGAGCTCTGGGGCCAACGTCCTGACTTTC. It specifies CASSQLRRSSGANVLTF.

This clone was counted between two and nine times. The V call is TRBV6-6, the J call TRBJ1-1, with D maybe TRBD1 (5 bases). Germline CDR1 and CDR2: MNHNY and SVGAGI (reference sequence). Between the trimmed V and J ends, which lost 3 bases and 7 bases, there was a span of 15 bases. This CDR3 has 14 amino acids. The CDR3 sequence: CASSYATRRGEAFF. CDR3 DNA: TGTGCCAGCAGTTATGCGACAAGGAGGGGTGAAGCTTTCTTT.

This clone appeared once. CDR3 coding DNA: TGTGCCAGCAGCCCGACAGGGTCGGGCTATGGCTACACCTTC. Encoded protein: CASSPTGSGYGYTF. The chain joins TRBV11-2 to TRBJ1-2; 7 nucleotides align to TRBD1. Per germline, CDR1 SGHAT and CDR2 FQNNGV. V lost 5 bases, J lost 4 bases, and 7 bases stayed unmatched. This CDR3 region has 14 residues. Looking up the rest from reference TRBV11-2 and TRBJ1-2 gives the full variable domain: EAGVAQSPRYKIIEKRQSVAFWCNPISGHATLYWYQQILGQGPKLLIQFQNNGVVDDSQLPKDRFSAERLKGVDSTLKIQPAKLEDSAVYLCASSPTGSGYGYTFGSGTRLTVV.

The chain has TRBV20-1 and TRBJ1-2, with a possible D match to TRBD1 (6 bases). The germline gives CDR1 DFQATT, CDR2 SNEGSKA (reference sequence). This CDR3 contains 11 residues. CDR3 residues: CSLKKGDGYTF. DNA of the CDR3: TGCAGCCTGAAGAAGGGGGATGGCTACACCTTC.